This T cell receptor (beta chain) was recovered during a study of T-cell reconstitution after alpha-beta-depleted transplantation in children. Study results and limitations: T cells produced anew were the main source of T-cell counts and diversity one year after transplant. Surviving recipient T cells and thymic progenitors produced the high day-60 TCRbeta diversity seen in some patients.

The germline V gene has CDR1 LNHDA and CDR2 SQIVND (reference sequence). Trimming removed 6 bases at V and 7 bases at J, with 22 bases between. The CDR3 runs 16 residues. TCRbeta library preparation incorporated unique molecular identifiers. Each CDR3 protein is one row after TCRdb ran MiXCR on the PCR reads. The sample lists hundreds of thousands of distinct CDR3 sequences; just under 8.5% were seen once. This clonotype was picked up a small number of times. Its antigen is unknown. The sample here was PBMCs, mostly from graft donor cells, taken 180 days after TCRalphabeta/CD19-depleted stem cell transplant. The receptor was derived from a male patient aged 10-17 years who had a stem cell transplant for acute lymphoblastic leukemia, so the T cells may come from the graft donor. The chain joins TRBV19 to TRBJ1-5, with D maybe TRBD1 (5 bases). CDR3 in DNA: TGTGCCAGTAGGCAGCGTCGGACGGGGGTGGAACAGCCCCAGCATTTT. It specifies CASRQRRTGVEQPQHF.